This entry concerns a single TCR beta chain. The sample is drawn from a study of blood T cell repertoires in COVID-19. Overall study context: Acute-phase and convalescent COVID-19 samples originated in the United States, Italy and Spain.

Sequencing was performed with immunoSEQ multiplex PCR; in TCRdb, only in-frame clones are kept and a portion is missing. The sample consists of roughly 130,000 clones, about 80% of them appearing once. Sequencing was performed on peripheral blood. The clonotype comes from a woman between 50 and 59 years old with acute or convalescent COVID-19.

CDR3 DNA: TGTGCCAGCACCAAAGATGACAGGGGGCTCGGCTACACCTTC. This sequence encodes CASTKDDRGLGYTF. The chain links TRBV9 to TRBJ1-2; 10 bases fit TRBD1. The V segment lost 6 bases and the J segment 8 bases; nucleotides outside the gene matches: 10. CDR1 SGDLS and CDR2 YYNGEE come from the germline V gene. This CDR3 region has 14 residues.